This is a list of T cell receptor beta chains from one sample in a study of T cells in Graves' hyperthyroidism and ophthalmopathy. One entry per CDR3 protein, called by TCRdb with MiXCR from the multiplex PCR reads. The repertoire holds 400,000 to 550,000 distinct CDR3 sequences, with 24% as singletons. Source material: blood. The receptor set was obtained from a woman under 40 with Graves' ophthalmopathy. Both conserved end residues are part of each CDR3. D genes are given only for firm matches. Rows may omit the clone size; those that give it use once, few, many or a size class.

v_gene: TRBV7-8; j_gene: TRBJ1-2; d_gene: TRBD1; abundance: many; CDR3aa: CASSYGQANYGYTF; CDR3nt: TGTGCCAGCAGCTATGGACAGGCTAACTATGGCTACACCTTC
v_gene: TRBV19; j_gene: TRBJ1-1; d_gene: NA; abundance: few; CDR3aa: CASKGQTAALGAFF; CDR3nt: TGTGCCAGTAAGGGGCAGACTGCCGCTCTGGGAGCTTTCTTT
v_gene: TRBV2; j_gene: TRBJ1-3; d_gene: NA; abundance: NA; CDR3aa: CASSEQTGSGNTIYF; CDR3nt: TGTGCCAGCAGTGAACAGACGGGCTCTGGAAACACCATATATTTT
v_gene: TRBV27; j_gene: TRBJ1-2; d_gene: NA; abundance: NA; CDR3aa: CASSLSLGQVGVNYGYTF; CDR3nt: TGTGCCAGCAGTTTATCATTAGGGCAGGTCGGGGTTAACTATGGCTACACCTTC
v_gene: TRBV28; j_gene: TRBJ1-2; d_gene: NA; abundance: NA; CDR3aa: CASSTGRSSKGYTF; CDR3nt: TGTGCCAGCAGTACAGGACGTAGCAGTAAGGGCTACACCTTC
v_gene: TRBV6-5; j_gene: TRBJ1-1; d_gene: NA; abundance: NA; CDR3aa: CASSYMGDESEAFF; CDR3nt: TGTGCCAGCAGTTATATGGGGGATGAATCTGAAGCTTTCTTT
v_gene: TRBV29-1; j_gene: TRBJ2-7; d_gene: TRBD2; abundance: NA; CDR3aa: CSVEGAGTIYEQYF; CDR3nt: TGCAGCGTTGAGGGTGCCGGGACTATTTACGAGCAGTACTTC
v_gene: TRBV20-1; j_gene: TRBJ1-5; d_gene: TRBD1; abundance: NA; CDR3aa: CSAREQGVGYSNQPQHF; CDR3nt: TGCAGTGCTAGAGAACAGGGGGTTGGGTATAGCAATCAGCCCCAGCATTTT
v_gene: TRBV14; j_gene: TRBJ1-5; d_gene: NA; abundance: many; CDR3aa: CASSQAGGQPQHF; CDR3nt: TGTGCCAGCAGCCAAGCTGGAGGCCAGCCCCAGCATTTT
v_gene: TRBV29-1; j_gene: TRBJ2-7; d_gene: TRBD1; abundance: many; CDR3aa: CSVTIRDRGYEQYF; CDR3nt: TGCAGCGTTACGATTCGGGACAGGGGATACGAGCAGTACTTC
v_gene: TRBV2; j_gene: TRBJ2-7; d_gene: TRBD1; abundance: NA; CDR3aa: CASSSDRASYEQYF; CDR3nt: TGTGCCAGCAGTTCCGACAGGGCTTCCTACGAGCAGTACTTC
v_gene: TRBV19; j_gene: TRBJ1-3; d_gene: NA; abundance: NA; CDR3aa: CASIDSWGNTIYF; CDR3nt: TGTGCCAGTATCGACAGTTGGGGAAACACCATATATTTT
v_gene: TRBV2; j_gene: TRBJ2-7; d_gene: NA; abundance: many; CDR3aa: CASSEFQFSYEQYF; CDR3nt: TGTGCCAGCAGTGAGTTTCAGTTCTCCTACGAGCAGTACTTC
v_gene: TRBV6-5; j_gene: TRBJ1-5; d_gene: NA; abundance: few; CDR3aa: CASSYPLSQPQHF; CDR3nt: TGTGCCAGCAGTTACCCCTTGAGTCAGCCCCAGCATTTT
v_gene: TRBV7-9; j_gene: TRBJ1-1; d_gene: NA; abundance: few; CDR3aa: CASRDVTEACF; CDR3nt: TGTGCCAGCAGGGATGTGACAGAAGCTTGCTTT
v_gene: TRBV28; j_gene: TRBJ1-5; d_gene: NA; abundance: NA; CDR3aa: CASSRGGEYQPQHF; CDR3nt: TGTGCCAGCAGCCGAGGGGGGGAATATCAGCCCCAGCATTTT
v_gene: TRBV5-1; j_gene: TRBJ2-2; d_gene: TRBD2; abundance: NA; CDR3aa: CASSLELAGAGELFF; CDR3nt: TGCGCCAGCAGCTTGGAACTAGCGGGGGCCGGGGAGCTGTTTTTT
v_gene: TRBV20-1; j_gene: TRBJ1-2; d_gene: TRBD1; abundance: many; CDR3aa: CSARQGFYGYTF; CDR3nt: TGCAGTGCTCGACAGGGATTTTATGGCTACACCTTC
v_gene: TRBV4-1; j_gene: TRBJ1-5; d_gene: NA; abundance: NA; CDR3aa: CASSQTRWYNSNQPQHF; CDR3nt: TGCGCCAGCAGCCAAACACGGTGGTACAATAGCAATCAGCCCCAGCATTTT
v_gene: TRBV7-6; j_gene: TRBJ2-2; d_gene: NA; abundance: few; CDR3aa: CASSPQSRGRGRGGELFF; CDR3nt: TGTGCCAGCAGCCCCCAGTCCAGGGGACGGGGTCGCGGCGGGGAGCTGTTTTTT
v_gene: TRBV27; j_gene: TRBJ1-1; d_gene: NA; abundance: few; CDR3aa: CASRTAINTEAFF; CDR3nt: TGTGCCAGCAGAACAGCTATTAACACTGAAGCTTTCTTT
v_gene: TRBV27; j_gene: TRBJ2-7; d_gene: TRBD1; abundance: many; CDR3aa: CASSYGWTGGYEQYF; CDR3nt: TGTGCCAGCAGCTATGGATGGACAGGGGGCTACGAGCAGTACTTC
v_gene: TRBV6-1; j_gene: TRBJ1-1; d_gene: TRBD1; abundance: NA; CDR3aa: CASSEAGRGQMQNTEAFF; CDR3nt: TGTGCCAGCAGTGAAGCGGGGAGGGGACAGATGCAGAACACTGAAGCTTTCTTT
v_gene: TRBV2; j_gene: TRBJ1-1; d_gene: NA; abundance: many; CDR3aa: CASGSYNGGTEAFF; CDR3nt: TGTGCCAGCGGTTCATACAACGGGGGCACTGAAGCTTTCTTT
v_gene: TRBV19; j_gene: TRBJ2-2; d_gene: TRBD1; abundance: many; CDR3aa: CASSRRGGYTGELFF; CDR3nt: TGTGCCAGTAGTAGAAGAGGGGGCTACACCGGGGAGCTGTTTTTT
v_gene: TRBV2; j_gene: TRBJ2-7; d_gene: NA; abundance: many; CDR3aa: CASRESGENYEQYF; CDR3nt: TGTGCCAGCAGGGAATCGGGGGAAAACTACGAGCAGTACTTC
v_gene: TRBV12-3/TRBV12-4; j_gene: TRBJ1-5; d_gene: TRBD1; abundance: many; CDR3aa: CASSLTGGANQPQHF; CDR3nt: TGTGCCAGCAGTTTGACAGGGGGCGCGAATCAGCCCCAGCATTTT
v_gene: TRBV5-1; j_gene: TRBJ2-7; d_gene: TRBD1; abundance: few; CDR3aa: CASSKGQFYEQYF; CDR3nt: TGCGCCAGCAGCAAGGGACAGTTCTACGAGCAGTACTTC
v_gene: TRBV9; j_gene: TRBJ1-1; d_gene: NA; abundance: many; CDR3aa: CASSSGAPNTEAFF; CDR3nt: TGTGCCAGCAGCTCCGGGGCCCCGAACACTGAAGCTTTCTTT
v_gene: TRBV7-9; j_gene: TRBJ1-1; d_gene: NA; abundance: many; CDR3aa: CASSPVGTESEAFF; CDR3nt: TGTGCCAGCAGCCCGGTCGGGACTGAGAGTGAAGCTTTCTTT
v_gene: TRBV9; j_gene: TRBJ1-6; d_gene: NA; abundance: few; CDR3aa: CASSVASARSYNSPLHF; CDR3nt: TGTGCCAGCAGCGTAGCATCAGCCCGCTCCTATAATTCACCCCTCCACTTT
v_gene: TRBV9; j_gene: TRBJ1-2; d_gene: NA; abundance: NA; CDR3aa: CASSVARLANYGYTF; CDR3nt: TGTGCCAGCAGCGTAGCCAGGCTGGCTAACTATGGCTACACCTTC
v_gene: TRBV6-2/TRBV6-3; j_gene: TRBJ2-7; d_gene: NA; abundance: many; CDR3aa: CASSYRSSYEQYF; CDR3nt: TGTGCCAGCAGTTACAGGAGCTCCTACGAGCAGTACTTC
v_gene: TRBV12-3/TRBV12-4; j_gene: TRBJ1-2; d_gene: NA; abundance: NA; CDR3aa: CASSSRIAPGTPYGYTF; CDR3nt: TGTGCCAGCAGTTCAAGGATAGCCCCCGGGACCCCCTATGGCTACACCTTC
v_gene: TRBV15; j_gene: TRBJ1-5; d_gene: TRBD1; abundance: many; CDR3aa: CATSRLPGQGSTQPQHF; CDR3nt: TGTGCCACCAGCAGACTTCCCGGACAGGGTTCTACTCAGCCCCAGCATTTT
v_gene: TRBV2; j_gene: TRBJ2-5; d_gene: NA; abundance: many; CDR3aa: CASSELFGDQETQYF; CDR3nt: TGTGCCAGCAGTGAACTATTTGGGGACCAGGAGACCCAGTACTTC
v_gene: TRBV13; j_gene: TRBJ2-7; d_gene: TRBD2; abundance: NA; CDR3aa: CASRAGTSILYEQYF; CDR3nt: TGTGCCAGCAGGGCCGGGACTAGCATCCTCTACGAGCAGTACTTC
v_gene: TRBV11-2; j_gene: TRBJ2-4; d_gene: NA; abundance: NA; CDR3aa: CASSVAGARGAKYF; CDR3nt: TGTGCCAGCAGCGTCGCTGGGGCCAGGGGTGCTAAGTACTTC
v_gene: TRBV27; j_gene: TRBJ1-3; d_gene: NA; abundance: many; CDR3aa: CASSPRTALGNTIYF; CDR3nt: TGTGCCAGCAGTCCCCGGACAGCCCTTGGAAACACCATATATTTT
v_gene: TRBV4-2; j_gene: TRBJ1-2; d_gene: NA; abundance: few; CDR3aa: CASSQVGENYGYTF; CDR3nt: TGTGCCAGCAGCCAAGTAGGAGAAAACTATGGCTACACCTTC
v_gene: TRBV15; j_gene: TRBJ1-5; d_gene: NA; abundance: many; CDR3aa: CATSRDLRYASNQPQHF; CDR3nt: TGTGCCACCAGCAGAGATCTCCGGTACGCGAGCAATCAGCCCCAGCATTTT
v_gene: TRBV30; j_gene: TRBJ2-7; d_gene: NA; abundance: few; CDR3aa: CAWSLGRNPYEQYF; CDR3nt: TGTGCCTGGAGTCTTGGCAGAAATCCATACGAGCAGTACTTC
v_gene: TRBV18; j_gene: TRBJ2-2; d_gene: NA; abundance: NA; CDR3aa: CASSPPDSANTGELFF; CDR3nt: TGTGCCAGCTCACCACCGGACAGCGCGAACACCGGGGAGCTGTTTTTT
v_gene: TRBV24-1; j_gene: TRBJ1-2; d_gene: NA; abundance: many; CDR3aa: CATSDSGASGGYTF; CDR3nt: TGTGCCACCAGTGATTCCGGAGCAAGCGGTGGCTACACCTTC
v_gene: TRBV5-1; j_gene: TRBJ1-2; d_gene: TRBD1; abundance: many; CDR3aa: CASSLEGQGNYGYTF; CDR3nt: TGCGCCAGCAGCCTTGAGGGACAGGGTAACTATGGCTACACCTTC